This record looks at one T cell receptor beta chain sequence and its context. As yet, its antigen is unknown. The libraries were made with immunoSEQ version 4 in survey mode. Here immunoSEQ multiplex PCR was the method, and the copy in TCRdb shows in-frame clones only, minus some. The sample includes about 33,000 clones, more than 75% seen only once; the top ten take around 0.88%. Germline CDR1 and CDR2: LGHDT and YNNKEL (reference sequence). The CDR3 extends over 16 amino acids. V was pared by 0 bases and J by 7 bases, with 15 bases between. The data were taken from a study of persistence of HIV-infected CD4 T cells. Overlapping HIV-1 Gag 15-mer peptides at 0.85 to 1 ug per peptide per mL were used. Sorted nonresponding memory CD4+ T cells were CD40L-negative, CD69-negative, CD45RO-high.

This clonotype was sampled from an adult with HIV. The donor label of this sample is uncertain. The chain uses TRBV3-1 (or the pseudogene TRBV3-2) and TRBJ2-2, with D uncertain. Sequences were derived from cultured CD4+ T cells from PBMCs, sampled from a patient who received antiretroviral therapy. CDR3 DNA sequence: TGTGCCAGCAGCCAAGACGCCGGGCCCCGAGGCGGGGAGCTGTTTTTT. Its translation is CASSQDAGPRGGELFF.